This is a list of T cell receptor beta chains from one sample in a study of blood T cell repertoires in COVID-19. Sequencing used immunoSEQ multiplex PCR; TCRdb keeps in-frame clones, though not all of them. Of roughly 130,000 clones listed, over 80% were seen once; the top ten hold 8% to 10%. Sequencing was done on a sample of peripheral blood. The receptors derive from a man aged 40-55 years with active or convalescent COVID-19. The CDR3 runs from the conserved cysteine through the conserved F or W. The D gene is left open where the match is weak. The size of a clone is reported for some rows only, either as once, few or many, or as a class for expanded clones.

CDR3 length,J gene,V gene,D gene,clone size,CDR3 DNA,CDR3 protein
15,TRBJ2-1,TRBV6-1,.,.,TGTGCCAGCAGTGAAGCCGGGCAGGGGACGGTCGAGCAGTTCTTC,CASSEAGQGTVEQFF
14,TRBJ2-7,TRBV10-3,TRBD2,.,TGTGCCATCAGAGTCACTAGCGACTCCTACGAGCAGTACTTC,CAIRVTSDSYEQYF
14,TRBJ1-3,TRBV5-5,.,few,TGTGCCAGCAGCCCTACGGGGTCTGGAAACACCATATATTTT,CASSPTGSGNTIYF
15,TRBJ1-4,TRBV4-1,.,few,TGCGCCAGCAGCCAAGAAGGACATCCTAATGAAAAACTGTTTTTT,CASSQEGHPNEKLFF
15,TRBJ2-4,TRBV7-9,.,.,TGTGCCAGCAGCTCCTACAGGGAGGCCAAAAACATTCAGTACTTC,CASSSYREAKNIQYF
14,TRBJ1-5,TRBV6-5,TRBD1,.,TGTGCCAGCAGTGACTCCGACAGGGGCAGGTCCCAGCATTTT,CASSDSDRGRSQHF
14,TRBJ1-1,TRBV29-1,.,few,TGCAGCGTTGTACCGCCGAGGGTCAGCACTGAAGCTTTCTTT,CSVVPPRVSTEAFF
18,TRBJ1-6,TRBV24-1,TRBD1,.,TGTGCCACCAGTGACGCCAGAACAGGGGTCCCAGTAGGTTCACCCCTCCACTTT,CATSDARTGVPVGSPLHF
15,TRBJ1-2,TRBV19,TRBD1,.,TGTGCCAGTAGTAGGACAGGCGCTTTACTGGAGGGCTACACCTTC,CASSRTGALLEGYTF
13,TRBJ1-4,TRBV20-1,.,.,TGCAGTGCTAGTCGGGTAGTGTATGAAAAACTGTTTTTT,CSASRVVYEKLFF
15,TRBJ2-3,TRBV4-2,.,once,TGTGCCAGCAGCCAAACCGGGATCTACACAGATACGCAGTATTTT,CASSQTGIYTDTQYF
16,TRBJ2-1,TRBV5-4,TRBD2,.,TGTGCCAGCAGTCAAGGCGGGGGGGCCTCCTACAATGAGCAGTTCTTC,CASSQGGGASYNEQFF
12,TRBJ2-7,TRBV12-3/TRBV12-4,.,.,TGTGCCAGCAGGCGAAGCGCCTCCGAGCAGTACTTC,CASRRSASEQYF